This TCR beta chain came from a study of blood T cell repertoires in COVID-19. About the study: Acute and convalescent COVID-19 samples came from the United States, Italy and Spain. PBMCs, B-cell-depleted T cells, or T cells were the source of the cDNA or gDNA that made up the material.

Original processing notes: Scientists estimated how many nucleated cells there were by amplifying reference gene primers. Profiling relied on immunoSEQ multiplex PCR, and the TCRdb table lists in-frame clones only, not all of them. Clone size and V and J calls were adopted from that table, with D and trimming inferred from the DNA. The sample carries about 100,000 clones, over 80% recorded once. Germline V CDR1 and CDR2: MDHEN, SYDVKM. Deletions cut 7 bases from V and 1 base from J, with 11 bases between. The CDR3 runs to 13 residues. The V call is TRBV28, the J call TRBJ2-7; D might be TRBD2 (7 bases). The clonotype comes from a man over 45 with acute or convalescent COVID-19. Sequencing input: peripheral blood. The CDR3 here is CASKRGGSYEQYF. CDR3 coding DNA: TGTGCCAGCAAAAGGGGGGGATCCTACGAGCAGTACTTC. The whole variable domain, remainder taken from reference TRBV28 and TRBJ2-7, is DVKVTQSSRYLVKRTGEKVFLECVQDMDHENMFWYRQDPGLGLRLIYFSYDVKMKEKGDIPEGYSVSREKKERFSLILESASTNQTSMYLCASKRGGSYEQYFGPGTRLTVT.